This TCR beta chain was recorded in a study of T cell repertoires in breast cancer. During the second nested PCR, blocking oligonucleotides suppressed genes that were not paired. A single record per CDR3 protein comes from TCRdb applying MiXCR to the emulsion pairing reads. This table has some 37,000 distinct CDR3 sequences, 45% appearing once. Primers covering all TCR V genes were used in emulsion RT-PCR on CD8+ T cells. Germline V CDR1 and CDR2: SGHTA, FQGNSA. This CDR3 contains 15 residues. Comment on this clonotype: One end of the junction does not line up with germline, which may come from a read error.

The chain combines TRBV7-2 with TRBJ1-5, with TRBD1 identical over 7 bases. Sequenced input: CD8+ T cells. This receptor was identified in a pool of human donors with breast cancer or a healthy control (not recorded which). The CDR3 DNA is TGTGCCAGCAGCCTCGACCTAGGGGGCAATCAGCCCCGGCATTTT. Amino acids: CASSLDLGGNQPRHF. Combining the CDR3 with reference TRBV7-2 and TRBJ1-5 gives the whole variable domain GAGVSQSPSNKVTEKGKDVELRCDPISGHTALYWYRQSLGQGLEFLIYFQGNSAPDKSGLPSDRFSAERTGGSVSTLTIQRTQQEDSAVYLCASSLDLGGNQPRHFGDGTRLSIL.